Listed below are T cell receptor beta chains from one sample, sequenced in a study of blood T cell repertoires in COVID-19. Assay: immunoSEQ multiplex PCR; the TCRdb copy retains only in-frame clones and omits some. The sample yields 150,000 to 200,000 clones, about 88% seen once. Input material: peripheral blood. The receptor source for this set is a man between 65 and 79 years old with active or convalescent COVID-19. Both conserved end residues are part of each CDR3. Each record gives: J gene, clone size, V gene, D gene, CDR3 protein, CDR3 DNA. D genes are given only for firm matches. Only some rows state a clone size, as once, few, many or a class for expanded clones.

TRBJ2-7 | - | TRBV9 | - | CASSWADSYEQYF | TGTGCCAGCAGCTGGGCGGACAGCTACGAGCAGTACTTC
TRBJ2-7 | - | TRBV28 | - | CASSLGGIYEQYF | TGTGCCAGCAGTTTAGGGGGGATCTACGAGCAGTACTTC
TRBJ2-7 | - | TRBV19 | TRBD2 | CASSISSGSGTYEQYF | TGTGCCAGTAGTATTTCGAGCGGGAGCGGAACCTACGAGCAGTACTTC
TRBJ1-2 | - | TRBV5-4 | - | CASGHMLVNYGYTF | TGTGCCAGCGGCCACATGCTGGTCAACTATGGCTACACCTTC
TRBJ1-1 | - | TRBV18 | - | CASSPFTGSGTEAFF | TGTGCCAGCTCACCTTTCACAGGGTCGGGGACTGAAGCTTTCTTT
TRBJ1-1 | - | TRBV6-5 | - | CASTNGGGTEAFF | TGTGCCAGCACCAACGGGGGGGGCACTGAAGCTTTCTTT
TRBJ2-3 | - | TRBV9 | TRBD2 | CASSTGLAGVDTQYF | TGTGCCAGCAGCACGGGACTAGCGGGAGTAGATACGCAGTATTTT
TRBJ1-4 | - | TRBV7-2 | - | CASSFGTWVEKLFF | TGTGCCAGCAGCTTCGGGACATGGGTGGAAAAACTGTTTTTT
TRBJ2-6 | - | TRBV7-9 | - | CASSLASSGANVLTF | TGTGCCAGCAGCTTAGCCAGCTCTGGGGCCAACGTCCTGACTTTC
TRBJ1-1 | - | TRBV4-1 | - | CASSQDLNRANTEAFF | TGCGCCAGCAGCCAAGATCTGAACAGGGCGAACACTGAAGCTTTCTTT
TRBJ2-7 | - | TRBV14 | - | CASSQFARASLSYEQYF | TGTGCCAGCAGCCAATTCGCCAGGGCTAGTCTAAGCTACGAGCAGTACTTC
TRBJ2-7 | many | TRBV5-8 | - | CASSPRQLLSYEQYF | TGTGCCAGCAGCCCTAGACAGCTTCTCTCCTACGAGCAGTACTTC
TRBJ2-4 | - | TRBV19 | - | CASSISVQGVGAKNIQYF | TGTGCCAGTAGTATTTCGGTACAGGGAGTCGGTGCCAAAAACATTCAGTACTTC
TRBJ2-7 | - | TRBV28 | - | CASSLGVPYEQYF | TGTGCCAGCAGTTTAGGAGTTCCCTACGAGCAGTACTTC
TRBJ1-4 | - | TRBV7-9 | TRBD1 | CASSHRGTEKLFF | TGTGCCAGCAGCCACAGGGGCACTGAAAAACTGTTTTTT
TRBJ2-3 | - | TRBV28 | - | CASSELGTDTQYF | TGTGCCAGCAGTGAGTTGGGCACAGATACGCAGTATTTT
TRBJ2-2 | - | TRBV28 | TRBD1 | CASTQQGDTGELFF | TGTGCCAGCACCCAACAGGGGGACACCGGGGAGCTGTTTTTT
TRBJ1-6 | - | TRBV3-1/TRBV3-2 | - | CASSPLRDNSPLHF | TGTGCCAGCAGCCCCCTCAGGGATAATTCACCCCTCCACTTT
TRBJ1-5 | - | TRBV5-6 | - | CASSLTGFNQPQHF | TGTGCCAGCAGCTTGACAGGCTTCAATCAGCCCCAGCATTTT
TRBJ2-2 | - | TRBV28 | TRBD2 | CASSSLASGANTGELFF | TGTGCCAGCAGTAGCTTAGCTAGCGGGGCGAACACCGGGGAGCTGTTTTTT
TRBJ2-7 | few | TRBV29-1 | - | CSVEDGSYEQYF | TGCAGCGTTGAAGACGGTTCCTACGAGCAGTACTTC
TRBJ1-6 | - | TRBV7-2 | - | CASSPSPFRRDINSPLHF | TGTGCCAGCAGCCCTAGTCCCTTTAGGAGGGATATAAATTCACCCCTCCACTTT
TRBJ1-1 | - | TRBV28 | TRBD1 | CASRLGGSTEAFF | TGTGCCAGCAGGTTAGGGGGCTCGACTGAAGCTTTCTTT
TRBJ2-6 | - | TRBV27 | TRBD1 | CASSPLYRGKAGANVLTF | TGTGCCAGCAGTCCCCTTTACAGGGGGAAGGCTGGGGCCAACGTCCTGACTTTC
TRBJ2-3 | - | TRBV5-5 | TRBD2 | CASSALGLAGGHTDTQYF | TGTGCCAGCAGCGCCCTGGGACTAGCGGGGGGGCACACAGATACGCAGTATTTT
TRBJ2-7 | once | TRBV2 | - | CASSGQEPYEQYF | TGTGCCAGCAGTGGACAGGAACCCTACGAGCAGTACTTC
TRBJ2-1 | - | TRBV10-3 | TRBD2 | CASSGSAYNEQFF | TGTGCCAGTAGCGGGAGTGCCTACAATGAGCAGTTCTTC
TRBJ2-1 | - | TRBV4-3 | TRBD2 | CASSQASPGGMENEQFF | TGCGCCAGCAGCCAAGCTTCCCCGGGGGGAATGGAGAATGAGCAGTTCTTC
TRBJ2-3 | - | TRBV6-6 | - | CASRTSTDTQYF | TGTGCCAGCAGGACTAGCACAGATACGCAGTATTTT
TRBJ1-6 | once | TRBV5-8 | TRBD1 | CASSPRQGRSPLHF | TGTGCCAGCAGCCCAAGACAGGGGAGGTCGCCCCTCCACTTT
TRBJ1-5 | - | TRBV25-1 | TRBD1 | CASSAQGGSQHF | TGTGCCAGCAGTGCACAGGGGGGGTCCCAGCATTTT
TRBJ2-5 | - | TRBV5-1 | - | CASSLEGAGETQYF | TGCGCCAGCTCCTTGGAGGGGGCAGGGGAGACCCAGTACTTC
TRBJ2-1 | - | TRBV24-1 | - | CATSPGGLHEQFF | TGTGCCACCAGCCCTGGGGGGTTGCATGAGCAGTTCTTC
TRBJ2-7 | - | TRBV3-1/TRBV3-2 | TRBD1 | CASSAGTGGEQYF | TGTGCCAGCAGCGCAGGGACAGGGGGGGAGCAGTACTTC
TRBJ1-5 | - | TRBV18 | - | CASSPSGTPGQPQHF | TGTGCCAGCTCCCCGAGTGGAACCCCGGGGCAGCCCCAGCATTTT
TRBJ2-7 | - | TRBV6-6 | - | CASSTGGYEQYF | TGTGCCAGCAGTACCGGGGGCTACGAGCAGTACTTC
TRBJ1-2 | few | TRBV4-3 | - | CASSQARIGYGYTF | TGCGCCAGCAGCCAAGCGCGCATTGGCTATGGCTACACCTTC
TRBJ2-1 | - | TRBV9 | TRBD1 | CASSVGQGGYNEQFF | TGTGCCAGCAGCGTGGGACAGGGCGGCTACAATGAGCAGTTCTTC
TRBJ1-6 | - | TRBV18 | - | CASSPQRGQENSPLHF | TGTGCCAGCTCACCACAAAGGGGACAAGAGAATTCACCCCTCCACTTT
TRBJ2-7 | - | TRBV28 | TRBD1 | CASSFRNRGYEQYF | TGTGCCAGCAGTTTTCGGAACAGGGGCTACGAGCAGTACTTC
TRBJ2-5 | - | TRBV7-9 | - | CASSKDRRETQYF | TGTGCCAGCAGCAAAGACAGAAGAGAGACCCAGTACTTC
TRBJ1-1 | - | TRBV30 | - | CAWSVDRRNTEAFF | TGTGCCTGGAGTGTAGATAGAAGAAACACTGAAGCTTTCTTT
TRBJ1-1 | few | TRBV28 | - | CASSLYGGGREAFF | TGTGCCAGCAGTTTATATGGGGGGGGGCGTGAAGCTTTCTTT
TRBJ1-4 | - | TRBV29-1 | TRBD1 | CSVEGGTGLEKLFF | TGCAGCGTTGAAGGCGGGACAGGGTTGGAAAAACTGTTTTTT
TRBJ2-1 | - | TRBV6-5 | TRBD2 | CASSFSGRVRNEQFF | TGTGCCAGCAGTTTTAGCGGGAGAGTGCGCAATGAGCAGTTCTTC
TRBJ1-3 | - | TRBV5-1 | TRBD1 | CASSTDRGLGNTIYF | TGCGCCAGCAGCACTGACAGGGGGCTTGGAAACACCATATATTTT
TRBJ2-4 | - | TRBV28 | - | CASSFRQEKNIQYF | TGTGCCAGCAGTTTCCGACAGGAGAAAAACATTCAGTACTTC
TRBJ2-1 | - | TRBV19 | - | CASSMRGEHNEQFF | TGTGCCAGTAGTATGCGAGGCGAACACAATGAGCAGTTCTTC
TRBJ1-1 | - | TRBV9 | - | CASSPHTTQGTEAFF | TGTGCCAGCAGTCCACATACCACACAGGGTACTGAAGCTTTCTTT
TRBJ1-1 | - | TRBV7-2 | - | CASSSRRVNTEAFF | TGTGCCAGCAGCTCACGACGGGTGAACACTGAAGCTTTCTTT
TRBJ2-7 | once | TRBV4-3 | TRBD1 | CASSQGQGSYEQYF | TGCGCCAGCAGCCAAGGACAGGGATCTTACGAGCAGTACTTC
TRBJ2-2 | few | TRBV7-9 | - | CASRSGDGSDRELFF | TGTGCCAGCAGGTCCGGGGACGGGAGTGACCGGGAGCTGTTTTTT
TRBJ1-1 | few | TRBV9 | - | CASSIGGGTEAFF | TGTGCCAGCAGCATCGGGGGGGGCACTGAAGCTTTCTTT
TRBJ1-2 | - | TRBV6-5 | TRBD1 | CASRGDRGYGYTF | TGTGCCAGCAGGGGGGACAGGGGCTATGGCTACACCTTC
TRBJ1-1 | - | TRBV19 | - | CASSMEGVGTEAFF | TGTGCCAGTAGTATGGAGGGCGTGGGGACTGAAGCTTTCTTT